One and the same sample provided the 14 T cell receptor beta chains below, sequenced in a study of spatial heterogeneity in lung cancer. Time point meaning: sample taken at primary tumor resection. TCRdb re-called the 5' RACE reads through MiXCR, storing one row per CDR3 protein. The sample carries some 38,000 distinct CDR3 sequences, around 7.5% recorded once. The sequencing used PBMCs, collected at surgery. The source of these receptors is a male donor with early-stage non-small cell lung cancer.

In this sample, this clonotype turned up many times. This chain uses TRBV12-3 or TRBV12-4 with TRBJ1-5; the D is unclear. The CDR3 sequence is 12 residues long. The ends were cut back, 2 bases at V and 6 bases at J, with 5 bases in the middle. This CDR3 is CASSLSGQPQHF. The CDR3 coding sequence is TGTGCCAGCAGTTTATCCGGTCAGCCCCAGCATTTT.

There are a few counts of this clonotype. The CDR3: CSADIKTSGRNNEQFF. The CDR3 DNA is TGCAGTGCTGACATCAAGACTAGCGGGAGGAACAATGAGCAGTTCTTC. The J gene is TRBJ2-1, the V gene TRBV20-1; 13 bases fit TRBD2. CDR3 size: 16 residues. The germline V gene has CDR1 DFQATT and CDR2 SNEGSKA (reference sequence). Trimming at V came to 5 bases and at J to 5 bases, leaving 9 bases not matched to a gene.

In its sample, this clonotype was seen many times. The chain recombines TRBV4-1 with TRBJ1-6; perhaps TRBD1 as D (5 bases). Trimming removed 8 bases at V and 7 bases at J, with 15 bases between. This CDR3 contains 14 residues. CDR1 is MGHRA, CDR2 YSYEKL, per germline. CDR3 sequence (DNA): TGCGCCAGCCGGGACCTAAAGGGGAATTCACCCCTCCACTTT. Encoded protein: CASRDLKGNSPLHF.

This clonotype came up many times. The rearrangement links TRBV29-1 to TRBJ1-1; TRBD1 agrees at 8 bases. The V gene end was trimmed by 4 bases and the J gene end by 1 base; junction bases not matched to a gene: 2. The CDR3 sequence is 13 residues long. Germline CDR1 SQVTM, CDR2 ANQGSEA. The CDR3 DNA follows: TGCAGCGTTGCAGGGGGCCCGAACACTGAAGCTTTCTTT. Translating it yields CSVAGGPNTEAFF.

This clonotype was seen a few times. The chain couples TRBV30 to TRBJ2-7; TRBD1 matches 8 bases. This CDR3 comprises 12 residues. Germline CDR1 GTSNPN, CDR2 SVGIG (reference sequence). V lost 5 bases and J lost 2; bases outside the gene matches: 2. The CDR3 bases are TGTGCCTGGGACAGGGGTCCCTACGAGCAGTACTTC. Translation gives CAWDRGPYEQYF.

The V and J genes are TRBV7-2 and TRBJ2-2, with 13 bases identical to TRBD2. This CDR3 has 16 residues. CDR1 and CDR2 (germline): SGHTA, FQGNSA. Trimming cost V 3 bases and J 5 bases; bases outside gene matches: 3. The DNA of the CDR3 is TGTGCCAGCAGCTTGAGACTAGCGGGAGGTACCGGGGAGCTGTTTTTT. It codes for CASSLRLAGGTGELFF.

This clonotype showed up many times. This rearrangement joins TRBV7-8 to TRBJ2-5; 11 bases are a match to TRBD2. The trim removed 5 bases at V and 2 bases at J, leaving 16 bases unmatched. The V gene's germline CDR1 is SGHVS and CDR2 FQNEAQ. This CDR3 region has 19 residues. The CDR3 nucleotides are TGTGCCAGCAGCCCGTACCGGACTAGCGGGTTAGGGGTTCAAGAGACCCAGTACTTC. Translated: CASSPYRTSGLGVQETQYF.

This clonotype came up a few times. This chain joins TRBV9 and TRBJ2-1; D possibly corresponds to TRBD2 (7 bases). Germline V lookup: CDR1 SGDLS, CDR2 YYNGEE. This CDR3 region has 15 residues. Deletions cut 0 bases from V and 6 bases from J, with 13 bases between. DNA of the CDR3: TGTGCCAGCAGCGTAGCGGGGGGCAGAGGCAATGAGCAGTTCTTC. It specifies CASSVAGGRGNEQFF.

Note on this clonotype: This may be a read error, as it is one base from a much larger clone. CDR3 nucleotides: TGTGTCAGCAGTTACGTTCTGAACACTGAAGCTTTCTTT. Encoded protein: CVSSYVLNTEAFF. This chain connects TRBV6-2 or TRBV6-3 to TRBJ1-1; D not resolved. The CDR3 sequence is 13 residues long. Germline loops: CDR1 MNHEY, CDR2 SVGEGT.

The chain is built from TRBV6-5 and TRBJ1-1; maybe TRBD1 (6 bases). Trimming cost V 4 bases and J 6 bases, with 12 bases left between them. The CDR3 extends over 13 amino acids. The germline CDR1 and CDR2 sequences are MNHEY and SVGAGI. The CDR3 DNA follows: TGTGCCAGCAGTTTCAGGGGAAGAGCTGAAGCTTTCTTT. As protein: CASSFRGRAEAFF.

This clonotype was picked up many times. The gene calls are TRBV5-5 and TRBJ2-1; the D call may be TRBD1 or TRBD2 (6 bases each). The germline V gene has CDR1 SGHKS and CDR2 YYEKEE (reference sequence). The CDR3 extends over 14 amino acids. The V end was cut by 8 bases, the J end by 2 bases, with 14 bases between. As DNA, the CDR3 is TGTGCCAGTCTAGGGGGGAGTGCCTACAATGAGCAGTTCTTC. Residues: CASLGGSAYNEQFF.

The table lists this clonotype with a few counts. This chain uses TRBV6-2 or TRBV6-3 with TRBJ2-3, with TRBD1 identical over 8 bases. This CDR3 has 15 residues. Germline CDR1 reads MNHEY; CDR2 reads SVGEGT. V lost 6 bases, J lost 3 bases, and 8 bases stayed unmatched. The CDR3 loop is CASSGQGYWTDTQYF. CDR3 nucleotide sequence: TGTGCCAGCAGCGGACAGGGATATTGGACAGATACGCAGTATTTT.

Ten or more counts support this clonotype. CDR3: CASSVTSGGPLYEQYF. CDR3 sequence (DNA): TGTGCCAGCAGCGTCACTAGCGGGGGACCCCTCTACGAGCAGTACTTC. The chain couples TRBV11-2 to TRBJ2-7; 11 bases match TRBD2. Germline CDR1 and CDR2: SGHAT and FQNNGV. J gave up 3 bases and V 5 bases, and 9 bases lay outside the gene matches. This CDR3 is built from 16 residues.

This clonotype was seen repeatedly, ten times or more. The chain links TRBV4-3 to TRBJ1-3, with 10 nucleotides matching TRBD1. This CDR3 region has 21 residues. V lost 3 bases, J lost 0 bases, and 17 bases stayed unmatched. Germline CDR1 LGHNA, CDR2 YSLEER. CDR3 sequence (DNA): TGCGCCAGCAGCCAGGATTTACCGGGACAGGGGAACCTCTACTCTGGAAACACCATATATTTT. It specifies CASSQDLPGQGNLYSGNTIYF.